This T cell receptor beta chain was recorded in a study of a mutant IDH1 vaccine in newly diagnosed glioma. TCRdb keeps only in-frame clones here, not all; method: immunoSEQ multiplex PCR. The sample includes around 45,000 clones, more than 75% of them seen just once. Of note for this clone: Its antigen is not known.

Trimming took off 5 bases at V and 1 base at J, with 14 bases between the two ends. The germline CDR1 and CDR2 sequences are SNHLY and FYNNEI. The CDR3 sequence is 15 residues long. General study points: Of all patients, 85% to 95% showed vaccine-induced immune responses.

Stated time point: week 35, safety follow-up. A single vaccine dose contained 300 ug of mutant IDH1 20-mer peptide, and topical imiquimod was used with it. Patients underwent eight vaccinations, which took place in weeks 1, 3, 5, 7, 11, 15, 19 and 23. The sequence derives from a woman in her thirties or forties with glioma. V gene TRBV2 combines with J gene TRBJ2-5, with D possibly being TRBD2 (5 bases). The sequencing used PBMCs, collected from a glioma patient whose treatment included an IDH1 peptide vaccine. The CDR3 region has the DNA TGTGCCAGCAGTCCTGTTGGACTGGGCCAAGAGACCCAGTACTTC. Encoded protein: CASSPVGLGQETQYF.